The next 16 T cell receptor beta chains were all read from a single sample in a study of CD4+ T cells in melanoma (dated by TCRdb to between 2021 and 2022). Libraries were built with the immunoSEQ multiplex PCR assay. Drawn from immuneACCESS, this table holds only the in-frame rearrangements with V and J called that TCRdb kept. Clones are partly lost; checked studies trace under half to an unresolved V gene and leave the rest unexplained. The sample records some 110,000 clones, around 92% of which are singletons. Around 3.3% of the sample comes from the top ten. The source material was peripheral blood. The receptors were sampled from a human donor with melanoma.

This chain connects TRBV5-1 to TRBJ2-7; a possible D gene is TRBD1 (8 bases). The CDR3 is made up of 15 amino acids. Trimming shortened V by 4 bases and J by 1 base, and 15 bases separated the two germline ends. Germline CDR1 and CDR2: SGHRS and YFSETQ. The CDR3 here is CASSNTGGGSYEQYF. The CDR3 DNA reads TGCGCCAGCAGCAACACAGGGGGGGGATCCTACGAGCAGTACTTC.

In this sample, this clone turned up once. J is TRBJ2-1 and V is TRBV5-4, with TRBD2 identical over 8 bases. Germline-derived CDR1 and CDR2 are SGHNT and YYREEE (reference sequence). This CDR3 contains 16 residues. Germline trimming cut 4 bases from V and 3 bases from J; bases unmatched to any gene: 9. The CDR3 sequence: CASSDAGLGLYNEQFF. The CDR3 DNA follows: TGTGCCAGCAGCGACGCGGGACTAGGGCTCTACAATGAGCAGTTCTTC.

The chain joins TRBV19 to TRBJ2-1; D may be TRBD2 (6 bases). Trimming shortened V by 4 bases and J by 5 bases, and 21 bases separated the two germline ends. Germline assignment: CDR1 LNHDA and CDR2 SQIVND (reference sequence). The CDR3 sequence is 17 residues long. The CDR3 loop reads CASSKGPGWGEDNEQFF. CDR3 bases: TGTGCCAGTAGTAAAGGTCCAGGCTGGGGGGAAGACAATGAGCAGTTCTTC.

This clone has only a few counts. The CDR3 loop reads CASSLALRASTEAFF. DNA for the CDR3: TGTGCCAGCAGCTTAGCCCTCCGGGCCTCAACTGAAGCTTTCTTT. V usage is TRBV7-2 and J usage is TRBJ1-1, with D hard to call. Germline V gene sequence: CDR1 SGHTA, CDR2 FQGNSA. The CDR3 consists of 15 residues. With 0 bases removed from V and 5 bases from J, the gap between germline ends came to 13 bases.

This clone was seen only once. The chain couples TRBV29-1 to TRBJ2-5, with a tentative D call TRBD2 (6 bases). Germline assignment: CDR1 SQVTM and CDR2 ANQGSEA. V was cut by 7 bases and J by 2 bases, with 14 bases left in between. CDR3 length: 13 amino acids. The CDR3 reads CSAGGPGQETQYF. The CDR3 nucleotides are TGCAGCGCCGGGGGACCAGGGCAAGAGACCCAGTACTTC.

V and J are TRBV18 and TRBJ2-2; TRBD1 might be the D (6 bases). Germline lookup yields CDR1 KGHSH and CDR2 LQKENI. V lost 5 bases and J 7 bases, leaving 8 bases between the germline ends. The CDR3 has 12 residues. Here the CDR3 DNA reads TGTGCCAGCTCAACAGGGATCGGGGAGCTGTTTTTT. It codes for CASSTGIGELFF.

This clone appeared a few times. The chain couples TRBV7-9 to TRBJ2-7, with D hard to call. The CDR3 is made up of 12 amino acids. The germline V gene has CDR1 SEHNR and CDR2 FQNEAQ (reference sequence). The V end was cut by 5 bases, the J end by 8 bases, with 13 bases between. The CDR3 loop is CASSQTGFKQYF. The CDR3 DNA is TGTGCCAGCAGCCAGACCGGGTTCAAGCAGTACTTC.

This clone has a handful of counts. The chain's CDR3 is CASSPQRGVQETQYF. In nucleotides, the CDR3 is TGTGCCAGCAGCCCCCAGCGGGGGGTCCAAGAGACCCAGTACTTC. The chain couples TRBV14 to TRBJ2-5; 9 positions match TRBD2. V was clipped by 4 bases and J by 1 base; unmatched bases: 4. This CDR3 has 15 amino acids. CDR1 SGHDN and CDR2 FVKESK come from the germline V gene.

This clone was observed once. This chain links TRBV28 with TRBJ2-4; D is ambiguous. Germline V gene lookup returns CDR1 MDHEN and CDR2 SYDVKM. V lost 5 bases, J lost 8 bases, and 16 bases lay in between. This CDR3 has 14 amino acids. The CDR3 region is CASSLFERLHIQYF. For the CDR3, the DNA is TGTGCCAGCAGTCTCTTTGAGAGGTTGCACATTCAGTACTTC.

In this sample, this clone turned up a few times. This sequence joins TRBV7-2 and TRBJ1-2; possible D gene TRBD1, 5 bases. Per the germline V gene, CDR1 is SGHTA and CDR2 is FQGNSA. Trimming shortened V by 5 bases and J by 8 bases, and 15 bases separated the two germline ends. This CDR3 has 13 residues. The CDR3 region has the DNA TGTGCCAGCAGCCCCTTGGGGGTGCGAGGCTACACCTTC. Translating it yields CASSPLGVRGYTF.

This chain's CDR3 is CATSRDRTGNIQYF. In DNA, the CDR3 is TGTGCCACCAGCAGAGATAGGACGGGCAACATTCAGTACTTC. The V gene is TRBV15, the J gene TRBJ2-4; D is uncertain. In germline, CDR1 is LNHNV, CDR2 YYDKDF (reference sequence). The CDR3 runs 14 residues. Trimming stripped 0 bases from V and 7 bases from J, with 10 bases between. The entire variable domain, with the rest obtained from reference TRBV15 and TRBJ2-4, is as follows: DAMVIQNPRYQVTQFGKPVTLSCSQTLNHNVMYWYQQKSSQAPKLLFHYYDKDFNNEADTPDNFQSRRPNTSFCFLDIRSPGLGDTAMYLCATSRDRTGNIQYFGAGTRLSVL.

The V call is TRBV18, the J call TRBJ1-1; D is undetermined. This CDR3 spans 12 amino acids. V was trimmed by 5 bases and J by 3 bases, leaving 7 bases between them. Looked up from germline, CDR1 is KGHSH and CDR2 is LQKENI. This chain's CDR3 is CASSSLYTEAFF. The CDR3 nucleotides read TGTGCCAGCTCATCCCTATACACTGAAGCTTTCTTT.

The rearrangement links TRBV27 to TRBJ2-5, with D maybe TRBD1 (6 bases). Germline V gene sequence: CDR1 MNHEY, CDR2 SMNVEV (reference sequence). The CDR3 consists of 13 residues. V was clipped by 4 bases and J by 1 base, with 7 bases between them. CDR3 DNA: TGTGCCAGCAGTTCAGGGGTCCAAGAGACCCAGTACTTC. This gives the protein CASSSGVQETQYF.

CDR3 loop: CASRAAGRATEAFF. The CDR3 coding sequence is TGTGCCAGCAGAGCCGCCGGGAGGGCTACTGAAGCTTTCTTT. The chain carries TRBV2 and TRBJ1-1; the D is unclear. Germline CDR1 reads SNHLY; CDR2 reads FYNNEI. V was cut by 6 bases and J by 5 bases, with 16 bases left in between. The CDR3 sequence is 14 residues long. The variable domain in full, with the rest retrieved from reference TRBV2 and TRBJ1-1, is EPEVTQTPSHQVTQMGQEVILRCVPISNHLYFYWYRQILGQKVEFLVSFYNNEISEKSEIFDDQFSVERPDGSNFTLKIRSTKLEDSAMYFCASRAAGRATEAFFGQGTRLTVV.

CDR3 in DNA: TGTGCCATCTACCCTGGCAAAGGGTTTGAAAAACTGTTTTTT. Its translation is CAIYPGKGFEKLFF. The chain is built from TRBV21-1 and TRBJ1-4. TRBV21-1 is listed as a pseudogene. The CDR3 is 14 residues long.

The gene calls are TRBV9 and TRBJ2-2; TRBD2 matches at 9 bases. This CDR3 contains 17 residues. Germline CDR1 is SGDLS and CDR2 is YYNGEE. The J segment lost 6 bases and the V segment lost 3 bases, leaving 12 bases of the junction unmatched. The CDR3 DNA follows: TGTGCCAGCAGCGCCAAATTAGCGGGAGTAATGGCCGGGGAGCTGTTTTTT. This translates into CASSAKLAGVMAGELFF.